This T cell receptor beta chain was obtained from a study of CD8 T cells in ankylosing spondylitis. Study-wide results and caveats: In the blood and synovial fluid of reactive arthritis, some motif variants had been previously reported. A TCR beta motif of several highly homologous variants appeared characteristic of ankylosing spondylitis blood. Disease-linked clones reportedly showed significant enrichment in matched ankylosing spondylitis synovial fluid. Those disease-linked clones were CD8+; they were also relatively rare in peripheral blood.

This clonotype was recorded many times. The target antigen is unknown. TCRdb reanalysed the 5' RACE reads using MiXCR and keeps one entry per CDR3 protein. Of 250,000 or so distinct CDR3 sequences in the sample, around 25% were seen once. There are 16 residues in the CDR3. The germline gives CDR1 LGHNA, CDR2 YNFKEQ. After removal of 1 base from V and 9 bases from J, the junction contained 7 bases not matched to a gene. This chain connects TRBV4-2 to TRBJ2-1, with TRBD2 identical over 12 bases. Sequenced sample: blood, either unsorted or a sorted T cell fraction (not recorded which). The TCR was taken from a male donor with ankylosing spondylitis or in good health (not recorded which). CDR3 protein: CASSQGASGGVVEQFF. CDR3 in DNA: TGTGCCAGCAGCCAAGGGGCTAGCGGGGGGGTTGTTGAGCAGTTCTTC.